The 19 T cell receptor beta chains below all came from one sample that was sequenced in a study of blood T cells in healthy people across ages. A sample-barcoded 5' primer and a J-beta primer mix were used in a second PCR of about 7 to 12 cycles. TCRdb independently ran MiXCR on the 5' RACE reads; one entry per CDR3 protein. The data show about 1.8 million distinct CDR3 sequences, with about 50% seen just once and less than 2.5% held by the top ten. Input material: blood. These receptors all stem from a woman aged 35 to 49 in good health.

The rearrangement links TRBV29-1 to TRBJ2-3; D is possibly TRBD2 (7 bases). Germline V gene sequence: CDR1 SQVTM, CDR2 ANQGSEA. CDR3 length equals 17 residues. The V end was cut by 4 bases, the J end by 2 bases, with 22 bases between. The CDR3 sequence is CSVGMVVRRGPTDTQYF. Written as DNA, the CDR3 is TGCAGCGTTGGAATGGTTGTGAGGCGGGGGCCCACAGATACGCAGTATTTT.

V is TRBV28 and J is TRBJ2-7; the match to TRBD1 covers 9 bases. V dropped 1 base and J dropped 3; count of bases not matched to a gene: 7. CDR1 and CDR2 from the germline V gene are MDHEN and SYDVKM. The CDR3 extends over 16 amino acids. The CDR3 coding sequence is TGTGCCAGCAGTTTATATAAAACAGGGGGCAACTACGAGCAGTACTTC. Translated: CASSLYKTGGNYEQYF.

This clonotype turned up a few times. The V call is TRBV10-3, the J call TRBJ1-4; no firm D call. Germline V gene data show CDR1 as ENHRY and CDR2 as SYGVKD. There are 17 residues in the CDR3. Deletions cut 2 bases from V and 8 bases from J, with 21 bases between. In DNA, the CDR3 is TGTGCCATCAGTGAGGGATCCGACGGTGTAGTGAGGGAAAAACTGTTTTTT. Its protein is CAISEGSDGVVREKLFF.

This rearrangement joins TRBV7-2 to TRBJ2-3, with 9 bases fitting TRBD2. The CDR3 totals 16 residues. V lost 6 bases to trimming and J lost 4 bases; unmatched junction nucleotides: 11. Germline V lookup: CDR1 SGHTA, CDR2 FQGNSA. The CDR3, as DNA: TGTGCCAGCAGACTTAGCGGGGGTATATTATCAGATACGCAGTATTTT. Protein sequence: CASRLSGGILSDTQYF.

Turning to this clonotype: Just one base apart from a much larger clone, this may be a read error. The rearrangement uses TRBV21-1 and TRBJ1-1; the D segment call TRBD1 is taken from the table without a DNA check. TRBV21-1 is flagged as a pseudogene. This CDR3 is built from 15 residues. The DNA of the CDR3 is TGTGCCAGCAGCGTAGGGGCGGTCCGGAACGCTGAAGCTTTCTTT. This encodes CASSVGAVRNAEAFF.

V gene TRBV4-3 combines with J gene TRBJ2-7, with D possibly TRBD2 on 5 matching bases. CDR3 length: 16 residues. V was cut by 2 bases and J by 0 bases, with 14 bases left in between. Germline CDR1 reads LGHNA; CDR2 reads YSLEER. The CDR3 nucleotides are TGCGCCAGCAGCCAATCCTCCCCGGACTCCTCCTACGAGCAGTACTTC. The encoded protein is CASSQSSPDSSYEQYF.

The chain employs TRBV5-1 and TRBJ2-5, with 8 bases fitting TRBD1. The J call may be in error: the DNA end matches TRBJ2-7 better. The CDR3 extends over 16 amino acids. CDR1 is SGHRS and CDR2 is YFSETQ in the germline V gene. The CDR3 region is CASSLAYDRGEYEQYF. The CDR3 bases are TGCGCCAGCAGCTTGGCCTACGACAGGGGAGAATACGAGCAGTACTTC.

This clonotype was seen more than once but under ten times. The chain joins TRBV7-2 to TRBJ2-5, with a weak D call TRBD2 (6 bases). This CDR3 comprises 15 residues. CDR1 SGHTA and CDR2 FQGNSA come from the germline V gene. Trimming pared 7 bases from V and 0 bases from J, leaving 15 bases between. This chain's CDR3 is CASNRRGLNQETQYF. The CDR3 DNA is TGTGCCAGCAATCGAAGGGGACTCAACCAAGAGACCCAGTACTTC.

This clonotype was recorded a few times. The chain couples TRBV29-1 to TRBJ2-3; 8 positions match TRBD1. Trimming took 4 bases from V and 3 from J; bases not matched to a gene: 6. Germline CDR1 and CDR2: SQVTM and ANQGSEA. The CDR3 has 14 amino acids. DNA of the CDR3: TGCAGCGTTGTCCAGGGGGCTGGGACAGATACGCAGTATTTT. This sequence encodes CSVVQGAGTDTQYF.

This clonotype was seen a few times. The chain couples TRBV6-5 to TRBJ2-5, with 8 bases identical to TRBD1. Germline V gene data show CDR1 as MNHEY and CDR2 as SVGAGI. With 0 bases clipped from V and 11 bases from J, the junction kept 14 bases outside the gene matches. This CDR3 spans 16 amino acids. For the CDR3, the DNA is TGTGCCAGCAGTTACTCGAAGCAGGGGGCAAGCCATGAGCAGTACTTC. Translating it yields CASSYSKQGASHEQYF.

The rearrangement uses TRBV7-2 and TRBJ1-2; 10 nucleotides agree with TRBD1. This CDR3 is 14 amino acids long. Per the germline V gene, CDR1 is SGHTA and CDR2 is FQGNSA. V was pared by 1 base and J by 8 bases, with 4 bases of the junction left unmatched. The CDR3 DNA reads TGTGCCAGCAGCTTAGTGGGACAGGGGTCCGGCTACACCTTC. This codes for CASSLVGQGSGYTF. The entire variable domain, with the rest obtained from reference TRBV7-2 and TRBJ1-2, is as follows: GAGVSQSPSNKVTEKGKDVELRCDPISGHTALYWYRQSLGQGLEFLIYFQGNSAPDKSGLPSDRFSAERTGGSVSTLTIQRTQQEDSAVYLCASSLVGQGSGYTFGSGTRLTVV.

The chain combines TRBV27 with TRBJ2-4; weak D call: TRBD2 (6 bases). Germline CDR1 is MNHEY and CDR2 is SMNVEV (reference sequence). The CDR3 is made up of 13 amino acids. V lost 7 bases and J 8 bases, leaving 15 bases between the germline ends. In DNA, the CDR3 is TGTGCCAGCACAGGCGCCAGGGAGGACATTCAGTACTTC. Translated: CASTGAREDIQYF.

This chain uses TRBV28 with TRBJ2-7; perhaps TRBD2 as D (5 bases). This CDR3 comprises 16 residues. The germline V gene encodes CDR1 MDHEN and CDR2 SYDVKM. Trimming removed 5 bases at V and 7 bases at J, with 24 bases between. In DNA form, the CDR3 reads TGTGCCAGCAGTAGATTAAAAGGGAGCTCCCTTAATGAGCAGTACTTC. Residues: CASSRLKGSSLNEQYF. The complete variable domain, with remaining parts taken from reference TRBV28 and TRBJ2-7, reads DVKVTQSSRYLVKRTGEKVFLECVQDMDHENMFWYRQDPGLGLRLIYFSYDVKMKEKGDIPEGYSVSREKKERFSLILESASTNQTSMYLCASSRLKGSSLNEQYFGPGTRLTVT.

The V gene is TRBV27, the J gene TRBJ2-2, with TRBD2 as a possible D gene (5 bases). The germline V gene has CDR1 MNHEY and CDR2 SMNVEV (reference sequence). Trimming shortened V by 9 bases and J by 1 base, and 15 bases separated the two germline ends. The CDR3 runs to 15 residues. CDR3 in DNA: TGTGCCAGAAGTAAAGATAGCGAGAACACCGGGGAGCTGTTTTTT. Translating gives CARSKDSENTGELFF.

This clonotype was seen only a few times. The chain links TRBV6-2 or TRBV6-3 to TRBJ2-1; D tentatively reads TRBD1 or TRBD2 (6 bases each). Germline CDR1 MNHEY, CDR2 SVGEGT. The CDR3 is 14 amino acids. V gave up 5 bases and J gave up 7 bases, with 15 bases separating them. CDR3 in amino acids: CASSTGTSPNEQFF. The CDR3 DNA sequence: TGTGCCAGCAGTACAGGGACTTCACCGAATGAGCAGTTCTTC.

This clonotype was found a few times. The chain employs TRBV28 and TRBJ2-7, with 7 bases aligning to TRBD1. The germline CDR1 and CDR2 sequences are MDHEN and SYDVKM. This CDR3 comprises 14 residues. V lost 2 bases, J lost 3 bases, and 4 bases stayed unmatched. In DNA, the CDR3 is TGTGCCAGCAGTTTACCGGGACAGAACTACGAGCAGTACTTC. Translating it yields CASSLPGQNYEQYF.

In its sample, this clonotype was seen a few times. DNA for the CDR3: TGTGCCAGCAGCTCGGGCGTTTCATCAGCCGAGCAGTACTTC. It is translated as CASSSGVSSAEQYF. This rearrangement joins TRBV7-2 to TRBJ2-7; D ambiguous. Germline assignment: CDR1 SGHTA and CDR2 FQGNSA. This CDR3 region has 14 residues. Trimming took 4 bases from V and 6 from J, leaving 16 bases between them. The entire variable domain, with the rest obtained from reference TRBV7-2 and TRBJ2-7, is as follows: GAGVSQSPSNKVTEKGKDVELRCDPISGHTALYWYRQSLGQGLEFLIYFQGNSAPDKSGLPSDRFSAERTGGSVSTLTIQRTQQEDSAVYLCASSSGVSSAEQYFGPGTRLTVT.

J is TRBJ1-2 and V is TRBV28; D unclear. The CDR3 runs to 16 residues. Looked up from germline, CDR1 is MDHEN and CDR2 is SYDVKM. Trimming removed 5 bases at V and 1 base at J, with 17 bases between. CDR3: CASSVTTGRLNYGYTF. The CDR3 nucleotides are TGTGCCAGCAGTGTGACCACGGGCCGCCTTAACTATGGCTACACCTTC.

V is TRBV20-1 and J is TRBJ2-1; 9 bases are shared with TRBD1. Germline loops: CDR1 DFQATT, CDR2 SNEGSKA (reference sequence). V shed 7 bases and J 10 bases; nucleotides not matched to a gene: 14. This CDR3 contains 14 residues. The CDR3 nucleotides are TGCAGTGTTCCAATCGGGACAGGGTTTAAGGAGCAGTTCTTC. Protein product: CSVPIGTGFKEQFF.